This entry lists 7 T cell receptor beta chains sequenced from one sample in a study of T cells in Graves' hyperthyroidism and ophthalmopathy. Authors of the study amplified TCR beta CDR3 regions from RNA transcripts. When the TCR CDR3 underwent first-round RT-PCR, the HTBI primer set was used. TCRdb passed the multiplex PCR reads through MiXCR, listing each CDR3 protein once. This table has 300,000 to 450,000 distinct CDR3 sequences, roughly 20% appearing once. Sample: blood. These receptors all stem from a woman aged 40-49 years with Graves' ophthalmopathy.

The sample holds many counts of this clonotype. V usage is TRBV14 and J usage is TRBJ2-7; D uncertain. Germline CDR1 SGHDN, CDR2 FVKESK. The V end lost 4 bases, the J end lost 0 bases, and 13 bases lay between the germline ends. The CDR3 totals 15 residues. CDR3 sequence reads: CASSPGPRASYEQYF. The DNA of the CDR3 is TGTGCCAGCAGCCCTGGGCCAAGGGCCTCCTACGAGCAGTACTTC. The whole variable domain, filled in from reference TRBV14 and TRBJ2-7, reads EAGVTQFPSHSVIEKGQTVTLRCDPISGHDNLYWYRRVMGKEIKFLLHFVKESKQDESGMPNNRFLAERTGGTYSTLKVQPAELEDSGVYFCASSPGPRASYEQYFGPGTRLTVT.

DNA of the CDR3: TGTGCCAGCAGTTTCGGACTAGCGGGAGGCCCCTCCTACGAGCAGTACTTC. It yields the protein CASSFGLAGGPSYEQYF. This chain connects TRBV6-5 to TRBJ2-7; 14 nucleotides align to TRBD2. The CDR3 length is 17 residues. The germline V gene has CDR1 MNHEY and CDR2 SVGAGI. The V segment lost 4 bases and the J segment 0 bases; nucleotides outside the gene matches: 5.

This clonotype was seen at least ten times. The chain joins TRBV10-2 to TRBJ1-2; D uncertain. The CDR3 totals 13 residues. The germline gives CDR1 WSHSY, CDR2 SAAADI. Trimming stripped 3 bases from V and 8 bases from J, with 13 bases between. The CDR3 reads CASSEWGSRGYTF. The CDR3 DNA follows: TGCGCCAGCAGTGAATGGGGATCACGGGGCTACACCTTC.

This clonotype occurred many times. The chain uses TRBV29-1 and TRBJ1-2, with a tentative D call TRBD1 (5 bases). The CDR3 contains 12 residues. Germline V CDR1 and CDR2: SQVTM, ANQGSEA. With 4 bases removed from V and 0 bases from J, the gap between germline ends came to 6 bases. The CDR3 loop reads CSVGDSNYGYTF. In DNA form, the CDR3 reads TGCAGCGTTGGGGACTCTAACTATGGCTACACCTTC.

This clonotype was counted at least ten times. The rearrangement uses TRBV7-3 and TRBJ2-2; D is uncertain. The CDR3 has 14 residues. CDR1 is SGHTA, CDR2 FQGTGA, per germline. The ends were cut back, 3 bases at V and 7 bases at J, with 12 bases in the middle. Here the CDR3 reads CASSLAFDVGELFF. The CDR3 DNA follows: TGTGCCAGCAGCTTGGCATTTGACGTCGGGGAGCTGTTTTTT.

This clonotype was picked up many times. CDR3 sequence reads: CASSLGFSRGRWNTEAFF. The CDR3 DNA follows: TGTGCCAGCAGCTTAGGGTTTAGTCGGGGCAGGTGGAACACTGAAGCTTTCTTT. The chain uses TRBV7-2 and TRBJ1-1; possible D gene TRBD1, 5 bases. The germline CDR1 and CDR2 sequences are SGHTA and FQGNSA. CDR3 size: 18 residues. Trimming pared 1 base from V and 1 base from J, leaving 19 bases between.

V and J are TRBV18 and TRBJ2-3; D perhaps matches TRBD2 (7 bases). CDR1 is KGHSH and CDR2 is LQKENI in the germline V gene. Trimming left V 6 bases short and J 3 bases short, with 19 bases between. This CDR3 has 16 residues. In DNA, the CDR3 is TGTGCCAGCTCCCCCCTCCAGGGGAGGGCAACAGATACGCAGTATTTT. As protein: CASSPLQGRATDTQYF. The full variable domain, completed using reference TRBV18 and TRBJ2-3, is NAGVMQNPRHLVRRRGQEARLRCSPMKGHSHVYWYRQLPEEGLKFMVYLQKENIIDESGMPKERFSAEFPKEGPSILRIQQVVRGDSAAYFCASSPLQGRATDTQYFGPGTRLTVL.